Presented here are 14 T cell receptor beta chains from one specimen sequenced in a study of PD-1 blockade in classical Hodgkin lymphoma. Generated by immunoSEQ multiplex PCR, the TCRdb table keeps only in-frame clones and is missing some. The data hold tens of thousands of clones, with around 90% observed a single time. Specified time point: newly diagnosed, previously untreated cHL patient sample. Specimen: peripheral blood mononuclear cells (PBMCs). These receptor sequences come from a human donor with classical Hodgkin lymphoma.

The chain uses TRBV28 and TRBJ1-5, with 9 bases identical to TRBD1. This CDR3 spans 15 amino acids. Looked up from germline, CDR1 is MDHEN and CDR2 is SYDVKM. V dropped 7 bases and J dropped 5; count of bases not matched to a gene: 9. Written as DNA, the CDR3 is TGTGCCAGCAACCCTCCCACAGGGGGCCATCAGCCCCAGCATTTT. It is translated as CASNPPTGGHQPQHF.

This chain connects TRBV5-1 to TRBJ2-2, with 13 bases that match TRBD2. The CDR3 runs 16 residues. The V gene end was trimmed by 3 bases and the J gene end by 7 bases; junction bases not matched to a gene: 6. Germline V gene lookup returns CDR1 SGHRS and CDR2 YFSETQ. CDR3 protein: CASSSRLAGGGGELFF. Here the CDR3 DNA reads TGCGCCAGCAGCTCGAGACTAGCGGGAGGTGGCGGGGAGCTGTTTTTT.

The genes are TRBV20-1 and TRBJ1-2; D might be TRBD1 (6 bases). Germline V CDR1 and CDR2: DFQATT, SNEGSKA (reference sequence). The CDR3 extends over 11 amino acids. CDR3 protein: CSSRGNYGYTF. CDR3 bases: TGCAGCTCAAGGGGGAACTATGGCTACACCTTC.

V and J are TRBV9 and TRBJ1-4; 9 nucleotides agree with TRBD1. The CDR3 totals 15 residues. V dropped 4 bases and J dropped 6; count of bases not matched to a gene: 7. The germline CDR1 and CDR2 sequences are SGDLS and YYNGEE. DNA of the CDR3: TGTGCCAGCAGCCCGTCGACAGGGGGACATGAAAAACTGTTTTTT. Residues: CASSPSTGGHEKLFF.

The chain links TRBV15 to TRBJ2-1, with D unclear. Trimming removed 1 base at V and 3 bases at J, with 13 bases between. CDR1 LNHNV and CDR2 YYDKDF come from the germline V gene (reference sequence). The CDR3 extends over 16 amino acids. The CDR3 loop reads CATSRVGATSYNEQFF. The CDR3 coding sequence is TGTGCCACCAGCAGAGTAGGAGCGACCAGCTACAATGAGCAGTTCTTC.

Written as DNA, the CDR3 is TGTGCCAGCAGTGAAGCTAGCGGGAGCCCAGATACGCAGTATTTT. As protein: CASSEASGSPDTQYF. The genes are TRBV6-1 and TRBJ2-3; 9 bases line up with TRBD2. V dropped 0 bases and J dropped 4; count of bases not matched to a gene: 2. The length of the CDR3 is 15 residues. In germline, CDR1 is MNHNS, CDR2 SASEGT.

CDR3 sequence: CASFDSWNTEAFF. The CDR3 DNA is TGTGCCAGCTTCGACAGTTGGAACACTGAAGCTTTCTTT. The chain combines TRBV6-1 with TRBJ1-1, with a weak D call TRBD1 (5 bases). Germline V gene sequence: CDR1 MNHNS, CDR2 SASEGT. Trimming took 8 bases from V and 1 from J, leaving 11 bases between them. This CDR3 has 13 amino acids.

The chain recombines TRBV14 with TRBJ2-2; TRBD2 might be the D (6 bases). Trimming took 0 bases from V and 0 from J, leaving 11 bases between them. The CDR3 runs 17 residues. Germline V lookup: CDR1 SGHDN, CDR2 FVKESK. The CDR3 sequence is CASSQERSGPNTGELFF. The CDR3, as DNA: TGTGCCAGCAGCCAAGAGAGGAGCGGGCCGAACACCGGGGAGCTGTTTTTT.

The chain joins TRBV11-2 to TRBJ2-3, with D perhaps being TRBD1 or TRBD2 (6 bases each). The CDR3 is 14 amino acids. Germline CDR1 reads SGHAT; CDR2 reads FQNNGV. Deletions cut 4 bases from V and 5 bases from J, with 13 bases between. In DNA, the CDR3 is TGTGCCAGCAGCTCTCTCAGGGGAGGAGATACGCAGTATTTT. It is translated as CASSSLRGGDTQYF.

V is TRBV6-1 and J is TRBJ1-5, with D possibly TRBD1 on 5 matching bases. Trimming stripped 7 bases from V and 1 base from J, with 14 bases between. The CDR3 contains 15 residues. In germline, CDR1 is MNHNS, CDR2 SASEGT. The CDR3 loop reads CASTSREGSNQPQHF. CDR3 in DNA: TGTGCCAGCACCTCCCGGGAGGGGAGCAATCAGCCCCAGCATTTT.

The chain carries TRBV18 and TRBJ1-3, with a tentative D call TRBD1 (5 bases). Germline assignment: CDR1 KGHSH and CDR2 LQKENI. Between the trimmed V and J ends, which lost 0 bases and 2 bases, there was a span of 14 bases. The CDR3 loop spans 17 amino acids. The CDR3 loop reads CASSPPRGGEAGNTIYF. In DNA, the CDR3 is TGTGCCAGCTCACCACCACGTGGAGGGGAGGCTGGAAACACCATATATTTT.

The chain has TRBV27 and TRBJ2-5; D gene ambiguous. V lost 1 base and J 4 bases, leaving 13 bases between the germline ends. The CDR3 sequence is 15 residues long. Germline V gene lookup returns CDR1 MNHEY and CDR2 SMNVEV (reference sequence). In nucleotides, the CDR3 is TGTGCCAGCAGTTTATGGCAGAGCCCTGGAGAGACCCAGTACTTC. It yields the protein CASSLWQSPGETQYF.

The rearrangement joins TRBV6-6 to TRBJ2-7; 9 nucleotides agree with TRBD2. The CDR3 runs to 15 residues. J was trimmed by 6 bases and V by 1 base; bases with no gene match: 7. Germline V CDR1 and CDR2: MNHNY, SVGAGI (reference sequence). CDR3 residues: CASSYLDSGRGEQYF. CDR3 bases: TGTGCCAGCAGTTACTTGGATAGCGGGAGAGGCGAGCAGTACTTC.

V is TRBV6-7 and J is TRBJ2-2; D is unresolved. TRBV6-7 is an open reading frame, and its role is uncertain. The CDR3 has 13 amino acids. Trimming took 6 bases from V and 4 from J, leaving 9 bases between them. Written as DNA, the CDR3 is TGTGCCAGCAGCTTAGACACCACCGGGGAGCTGTTTTTT. Translated: CASSLDTTGELFF.